What follows describes a single T cell receptor beta chain. Its matching antigen is unknown. Germline V gene sequence: CDR1 LNHDA, CDR2 SQIVND (reference sequence). Trimming stripped 5 bases from V and 6 bases from J, with 7 bases between. This CDR3 is 11 amino acids long. The sample belongs to a study of siplizumab effects on memory and regulatory T cells. General observations from the study: Roughly 80-97% of proliferating CD4+ or CD8+ clones lacked an assignable naive or memory phenotype.

TCRdb's table, derived via immunoSEQ multiplex PCR, lists solely in-frame clones and lacks some. The sample shows tens of thousands of clones, approximately 93% of them seen only once. The sequencing input was CD8+ T cells sorted from blood. This chain links TRBV19 with TRBJ1-1, with D hard to call. This clonotype originated in a human donor in good health. The CDR3 region is CASSGGSEAFF. The CDR3 nucleotides are TGTGCCAGTAGTGGAGGTTCTGAAGCTTTCTTT.